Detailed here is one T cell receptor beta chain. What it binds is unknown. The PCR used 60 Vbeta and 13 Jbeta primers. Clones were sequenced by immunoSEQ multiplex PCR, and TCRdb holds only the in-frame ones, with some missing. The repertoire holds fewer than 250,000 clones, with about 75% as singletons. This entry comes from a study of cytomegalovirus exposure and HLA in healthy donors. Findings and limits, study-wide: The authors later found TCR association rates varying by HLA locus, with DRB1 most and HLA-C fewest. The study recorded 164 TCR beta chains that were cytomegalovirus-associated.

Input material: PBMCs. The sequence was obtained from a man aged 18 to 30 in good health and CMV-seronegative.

CDR3 in amino acids: CASRPTGGAEQYF. For the CDR3, the DNA is TGTGCCAGCAGACCAACAGGGGGAGCCGAGCAGTACTTC. The chain combines TRBV5-6 with TRBJ2-7; the match to TRBD1 covers 8 bases. The J segment lost 6 bases and the V segment lost 5 bases, leaving 7 bases of the junction unmatched. This CDR3 region has 13 residues. Germline CDR1 and CDR2: SGHDT and YYEEEE.